These 4 T cell receptor beta chains were sequenced from one sample in a study of blood T cell repertoires in COVID-19. The protocol was immunoSEQ multiplex PCR, while the TCRdb copy is restricted to in-frame clones and leaves out a portion. The sample lists about 110,000 clones, over 75% occurring once. Material for sequencing was peripheral blood. These receptors were taken from a man between 65 and 80 years old with active or convalescent COVID-19.

The chain is built from TRBV9 and TRBJ2-7; D perhaps matches TRBD1 (5 bases). The germline V gene encodes CDR1 SGDLS and CDR2 YYNGEE. Trimming took off 2 bases at V and 0 bases at J, with 9 bases between the two ends. The CDR3 loop spans 14 amino acids. The CDR3 DNA reads TGTGCCAGCAGCGTTGGGGCAAGCTCCTACGAGCAGTACTTC. Translating it yields CASSVGASSYEQYF.

The table lists this clone with a few counts. The genes are TRBV28 and TRBJ2-2, with 8 bases matching TRBD2. Germline V gives CDR1 MDHEN, CDR2 SYDVKM. The junction had 3 bases not matched to a gene; V was cut back by 6 bases and J by 0 bases. This CDR3 region has 15 residues. CDR3 residues: CASRSGGANTGELFF. CDR3 DNA: TGTGCCAGCAGGTCCGGGGGGGCGAACACCGGGGAGCTGTTTTTT.

The chain is built from TRBV9 and TRBJ1-1; D ambiguous. Trimming removed 0 bases from V and 0 bases from J, with 6 bases in between. This CDR3 region has 14 residues. CDR1 is SGDLS, CDR2 YYNGEE, per germline. CDR3 sequence (DNA): TGTGCCAGCAGCGTAGCTATGGTGAACACTGAAGCTTTCTTT. Translated: CASSVAMVNTEAFF.

The genes are TRBV6-5 and TRBJ1-2, with no clear D. Germline values: CDR1 MNHEY, CDR2 SVGAGI. V was cut by 3 bases and J by 7 bases, with 9 bases left in between. CDR3 length: 12 amino acids. CDR3 amino acids: CASSYFGGGYTF. The CDR3, as DNA: TGTGCCAGCAGTTATTTCGGTGGTGGCTACACCTTC.